This T cell receptor (beta chain) came from a study of blood T cell repertoires in COVID-19. Study summary: Acute-phase and convalescent COVID-19 samples originated in the United States, Italy and Spain.

Germline CDR1 SEHNR, CDR2 FQNEAQ (reference sequence). Trimming stripped 5 bases from V and 0 bases from J, with 7 bases between. The CDR3 runs to 13 residues. Per the authors' pipeline: Nucleated cell counts were estimated from reference gene primer amplification. Generated by immunoSEQ multiplex PCR, the TCRdb table keeps only in-frame clones and is missing some. V, J and clone size were drawn from that table, and D and trimming were deduced from the DNA. This sample has a few hundred thousand clones, with around 82% found just once. Membership in each cohort depended on participant-reported clinical history. This clone was picked up a small number of times.

What was sequenced was PBMCs or T cells enriched from blood (not recorded which). The V call is TRBV7-9, the J call TRBJ1-1; D unresolved. This TCR derives from a man between 45 and 60 years old who had recovered from COVID-19. CDR3: CASSPRLNTEAFF. The CDR3 nucleotides are TGTGCCAGCAGCCCTAGGTTGAACACTGAAGCTTTCTTT.